Below, 2 T cell receptor beta chains from the same sample are listed, as sequenced in a study of identical twins. TCRdb recomputed calls from the 5' RACE reads with MiXCR, one row per CDR3 protein. The sample lists fewer than 900,000 distinct CDR3 sequences, about 20% seen once, with roughly 4.3% in the top ten. Another study also made use of these data, one on T cells expressing NK-cell markers.

Sequenced input: PBMCs. The receptors were gathered from a woman younger than 35 in good health.

This clonotype was counted ten times or more. V and J are TRBV6-5 and TRBJ2-3; D uncertain. From germline, CDR1 is MNHEY and CDR2 SVGAGI. The length of the CDR3 is 15 residues. Trimming took off 3 bases at V and 1 base at J, with 11 bases between the two ends. The CDR3 is CASSYKLGGTDTQYF. Written as DNA, the CDR3 is TGTGCCAGCAGTTATAAGTTGGGTGGCACAGATACGCAGTATTTT.

The chain links TRBV11-2 to TRBJ2-7; D unresolved. The germline V gene encodes CDR1 SGHAT and CDR2 FQNNGV. V was trimmed by 0 bases and J by 6 bases, leaving 12 bases between them. The CDR3 covers 14 residues. CDR3 in amino acids: CASSLDLYSSEQYF. CDR3 nucleotide sequence: TGTGCCAGCAGCTTAGATTTGTACAGTAGCGAGCAGTACTTC.